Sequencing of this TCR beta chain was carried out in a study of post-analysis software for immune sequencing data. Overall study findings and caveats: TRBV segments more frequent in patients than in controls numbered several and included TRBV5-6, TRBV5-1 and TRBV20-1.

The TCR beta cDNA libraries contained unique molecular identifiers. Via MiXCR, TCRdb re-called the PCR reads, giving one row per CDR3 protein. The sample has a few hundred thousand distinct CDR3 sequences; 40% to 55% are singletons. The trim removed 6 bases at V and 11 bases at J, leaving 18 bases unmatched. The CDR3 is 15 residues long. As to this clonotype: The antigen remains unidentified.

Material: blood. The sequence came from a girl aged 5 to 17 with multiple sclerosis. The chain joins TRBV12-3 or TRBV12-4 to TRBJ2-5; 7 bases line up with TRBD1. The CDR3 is CASRSPGTVSYGQYF. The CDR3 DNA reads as TGTGCCAGCAGGTCTCCCGGGACAGTCTCCTACGGGCAGTACTTC.